A selection of T cell receptor beta chains follows, all from one sample in a study of T cells in tumors after PD-1 blockade. Assay used: immunoSEQ multiplex PCR; TCRdb lists only in-frame clones, some missing. The sample lists roughly 48,000 clones, approximately 84% occurring once. Sequenced material: PBMCs, taken before anti-PD-1 treatment. The receptors originated from a human donor with basal cell carcinoma. Both conserved end residues are trimmed from each CDR3. Each record gives: CDR3 protein, J gene, V gene.

CDR3: ASSEGANSNQPQH; J: TRBJ1-5; V: TRBV7-6
CDR3: ATSDPYSYEQY; J: TRBJ2-7; V: TRBV24-1
CDR3: ASSGTGLKQY; J: TRBJ2-7; V: TRBV10-1
CDR3: ASSSTGISNEKLF; J: TRBJ1-4; V: TRBV2
CDR3: ASSQGLASRYNEQF; J: TRBJ2-1; V: TRBV4-1
CDR3: AWNPRGRDGSPLH; J: TRBJ1-6; V: TRBV30
CDR3: ASSLVGTGVAGWADTQY; J: TRBJ2-3; V: TRBV11-2
CDR3: ASRLGTIQETQY; J: TRBJ2-5; V: TRBV6-5
CDR3: ASSLAAGGTDTQY; J: TRBJ2-3; V: TRBV7-2
CDR3: ASSQAQGPDNSPLH; J: TRBJ1-6; V: TRBV4-2